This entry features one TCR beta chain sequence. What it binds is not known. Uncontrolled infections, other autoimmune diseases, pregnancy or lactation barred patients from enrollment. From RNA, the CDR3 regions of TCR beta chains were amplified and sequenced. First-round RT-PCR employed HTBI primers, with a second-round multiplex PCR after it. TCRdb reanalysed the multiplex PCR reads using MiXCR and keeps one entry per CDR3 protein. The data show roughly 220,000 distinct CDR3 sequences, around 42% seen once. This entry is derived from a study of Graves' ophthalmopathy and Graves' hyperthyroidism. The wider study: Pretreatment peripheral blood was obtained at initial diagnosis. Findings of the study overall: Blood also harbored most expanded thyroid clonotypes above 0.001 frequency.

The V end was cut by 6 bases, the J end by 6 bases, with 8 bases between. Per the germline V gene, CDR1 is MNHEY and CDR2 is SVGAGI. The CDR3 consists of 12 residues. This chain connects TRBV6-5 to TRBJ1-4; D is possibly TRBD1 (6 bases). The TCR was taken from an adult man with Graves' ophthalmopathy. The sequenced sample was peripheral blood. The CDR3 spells CASRNRDEKLFF. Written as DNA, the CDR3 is TGTGCCAGCAGAAACAGGGATGAAAAACTGTTTTTT.